This record looks at one T cell receptor beta chain sequence and its context. Its cognate antigen is unknown. This CDR3 contains 13 residues. V dropped 0 bases and J dropped 1 base, with 3 bases sitting between them. The source of the sample is a study of cytomegalovirus exposure and HLA in healthy donors. This PCR relied on a set of 60 Vbeta primers and 13 Jbeta primers. Sequenced by immunoSEQ multiplex PCR; TCRdb stores in-frame clones only, minus some. This table has 100,000 or so clones, 75% appearing once. Study-wide points: TCR beta V- and J-gene trimming was later associated with a missense DCLRE1C variant.

Sequenced sample: PBMCs. V and J are TRBV23-1 and TRBJ1-1, with unresolved D. TRBV23-1 is recorded as an ORF, its role being uncertain. The receptor was derived from a male donor in good health and CMV-seropositive. The CDR3 DNA reads TGCGCCAGCAGTCAATCTCAGAACACTGAAGCTTTCTTT. As protein: CASSQSQNTEAFF.